The 25 T cell receptor beta chains below all came from one sample that was sequenced in a study of vaccination effects on CD4 cells after COVID-19. Pools of viral peptides were used by the ViraFEST assay to expand antigen-specific CD4+ T cells ahead of sequencing. The culture ran for 10 days before CD4+ T cells were isolated. Every participant took two doses of the BNT162b2 or mRNA-1273 vaccine. Antigens of these TCRs are unknown. Profiling relied on immunoSEQ multiplex PCR, and the TCRdb table lists in-frame clones only, not all of them. Of 15,000 to 20,000 clones in the sample, about 76% were seen once. The sample consisted of CD4+ T cells from PBMCs cultured with HCoV-NL63 spike peptides, taken after COVID-19 vaccination. These receptors originate from a human donor who received a COVID-19 vaccine.

This clone is hyperexpanded (1% or more) by share. The chain has TRBV5-1 and TRBJ2-7; 9 positions match TRBD2. The CDR3 totals 15 residues. The V gene's germline CDR1 is SGHRS and CDR2 YFSETQ. The J segment lost 3 bases and the V segment lost 1 base, leaving 5 bases of the junction unmatched. CDR3 in DNA: TGCGCCAGCAGCTTGCGCGCGGGAGGGCACTACGAGCAGTACTTC. Its translation is CASSLRAGGHYEQYF.

The V call is TRBV9, the J call TRBJ2-3; D is undetermined. The CDR3 has 15 residues. Per the germline V gene, CDR1 is SGDLS and CDR2 is YYNGEE. V was pared by 0 bases and J by 9 bases, with 17 bases between. The CDR3, as DNA: TGTGCCAGCAGCGTAGATGTCGGGCGGACGGGCACGCAGTATTTT. Translating it yields CASSVDVGRTGTQYF. Complete variable domain (other parts from reference TRBV9 and TRBJ2-3): DSGVTQTPKHLITATGQRVTLRCSPRSGDLSVYWYQQSLDQGLQFLIQYYNGEERAKGNILERFSAQQFPDLHSELNLSSLELGDSALYFCASSVDVGRTGTQYFGPGTRLTVL.

The chain uses TRBV6-5 and TRBJ2-2; D is unresolved. From germline, CDR1 is MNHEY and CDR2 SVGAGI. V lost 6 bases to trimming and J lost 5 bases, with 10 bases between them. The CDR3 runs 13 residues. CDR3 sequence reads: CASSQFRTGELFF. The CDR3 DNA reads as TGTGCCAGCAGCCAATTCAGGACCGGGGAGCTGTTTTTT.

The chain recombines TRBV12-3 or TRBV12-4 with TRBJ1-2; D uncertain. There are 12 residues in the CDR3. Trimming pared 3 bases from V and 8 bases from J, leaving 10 bases between. CDR3 in amino acids: CASSFAGRGYTF. The CDR3 DNA sequence: TGTGCCAGCAGTTTCGCGGGCCGGGGCTACACCTTC.

This chain links TRBV6-5 with TRBJ2-3, with TRBD2 matching over 13 bases. J gave up 6 bases and V 2 bases, and 5 bases lay outside the gene matches. This CDR3 is 16 amino acids long. Germline V CDR1 and CDR2: MNHEY, SVGAGI. In DNA form, the CDR3 reads TGTGCCAGCAGTTACCTGACTAGCGGGAGGTGGGATACGCAGTATTTT. Translated: CASSYLTSGRWDTQYF.

This rearrangement joins TRBV7-2 to TRBJ1-1; D possibly corresponds to TRBD1 (6 bases). Germline V gene sequence: CDR1 SGHTA, CDR2 FQGNSA. Trimming left V 6 bases short and J 2 bases short, with 13 bases between. The CDR3 has 14 amino acids. The CDR3 loop reads CASSRGNYNTEAFF. For the CDR3, the DNA is TGTGCCAGCAGTAGGGGGAATTACAACACTGAAGCTTTCTTT.

The chain carries TRBV6-6 and TRBJ2-2; TRBD2 aligns across 10 bases. The germline V gene encodes CDR1 MNHNY and CDR2 SVGAGI (reference sequence). This CDR3 region has 17 residues. The V and J ends lost 5 bases and 5 bases, in that order; junction bases with no gene match: 11. The CDR3 region has the DNA TGTGCCAGCAGTCCCTGGGGCGGACTAGCGGATACCGGGGAGCTGTTTTTT. Protein: CASSPWGGLADTGELFF.

The chain is built from TRBV10-3 and TRBJ2-5; the match to TRBD1 covers 7 bases. Germline V gene data show CDR1 as ENHRY and CDR2 as SYGVKD. The CDR3 contains 14 residues. The trim removed 11 bases at V and 5 bases at J, leaving 14 bases unmatched. CDR3: CAHPATDRSETQYF. The CDR3 DNA follows: TGTGCCCACCCAGCGACGGACAGGTCGGAGACCCAGTACTTC.

The chain is built from TRBV5-5 and TRBJ1-5; possibly TRBD1 for D (5 bases). V lost 0 bases to trimming and J lost 6 bases, with 16 bases between them. CDR3 length equals 16 residues. Per germline, CDR1 SGHKS and CDR2 YYEKEE (reference sequence). The CDR3 bases are TGTGCCAGCAGCTTGGACAGGAATACTAAGGGTCAGCCCCAGCATTTT. Translating it yields CASSLDRNTKGQPQHF.

The chain combines TRBV6-2 or TRBV6-3 with TRBJ2-3; possibly TRBD2 for D (5 bases). CDR1 and CDR2 (germline): MNHEY, SVGEGT. The CDR3 covers 14 residues. The V end was cut by 2 bases, the J end by 9 bases, with 15 bases between. DNA of the CDR3: TGTGCCAGCAGTTACGGTGGTAGCGTAGAGACGCAGTATTTT. This translates into CASSYGGSVETQYF.

The chain recombines TRBV7-6 with TRBJ2-1; 8 nucleotides align to TRBD1. V shed 5 bases, J shed 2 bases, and the junction held 5 bases outside the gene matches. Germline loops: CDR1 SGHVS, CDR2 FNYEAQ. The CDR3 has 15 residues. The CDR3 spells CASSRGQGPYNEQFF. The CDR3, as DNA: TGTGCCAGCAGCCGAGGACAGGGCCCCTACAATGAGCAGTTCTTC.

The genes are TRBV11-2 and TRBJ2-3, with 8 bases matching TRBD1. V was clipped by 4 bases and J by 0 bases; unmatched bases: 3. Germline V lookup: CDR1 SGHAT, CDR2 FQNNGV. This CDR3 region has 15 residues. In DNA form, the CDR3 reads TGTGCCAGCAGCTGGCAGGGGGCTAGCACAGATACGCAGTATTTT. Protein sequence: CASSWQGASTDTQYF. The complete variable domain, with remaining parts taken from reference TRBV11-2 and TRBJ2-3, reads EAGVAQSPRYKIIEKRQSVAFWCNPISGHATLYWYQQILGQGPKLLIQFQNNGVVDDSQLPKDRFSAERLKGVDSTLKIQPAKLEDSAVYLCASSWQGASTDTQYFGPGTRLTVL.

The genes are TRBV20-1 and TRBJ2-5, with D hard to call. The CDR3 totals 11 residues. CDR1 DFQATT and CDR2 SNEGSKA come from the germline V gene (reference sequence). Trimming cost V 3 bases and J 3 bases, with 5 bases left between them. The CDR3 region is CSASREETQYF. CDR3 nucleotides: TGCAGTGCTAGTCGAGAAGAGACCCAGTACTTC.

The chain combines TRBV7-2 with TRBJ2-4, with 9 bases matching TRBD1. V was clipped by 1 base and J by 2 bases; unmatched bases: 9. The CDR3 extends over 18 amino acids. Germline V CDR1 and CDR2: SGHTA, FQGNSA. The CDR3 DNA reads as TGTGCCAGCAGCTTAGGATCGACAGGGGGTGAACCCAAAAACATTCAGTACTTC. Translation: CASSLGSTGGEPKNIQYF.

The chain employs TRBV9 and TRBJ2-5; D is possibly TRBD2 (5 bases). The CDR3 is 15 residues long. Between the trimmed V and J ends, which lost 1 base and 0 bases, there was a span of 10 bases. In germline, CDR1 is SGDLS, CDR2 YYNGEE. The CDR3 spells CASSVSAVNQETQYF. In DNA, the CDR3 is TGTGCCAGCAGCGTATCAGCGGTCAACCAAGAGACCCAGTACTTC.

This clone was observed a handful of times. The V and J genes are TRBV27 and TRBJ2-5, with D possibly matching TRBD2 (5 bases). Germline V gene sequence: CDR1 MNHEY, CDR2 SMNVEV (reference sequence). Deletions cut 2 bases from V and 5 bases from J, with 9 bases between. The CDR3 has 13 amino acids. CDR3 nucleotides: TGTGCCAGCAGTTTACGTGGGAGCGAGACCCAGTACTTC. Encoded protein: CASSLRGSETQYF.

The CDR3 region has the DNA TGTGCCAGCAGCCATCGCACCCCCGGACTAGCGGGTTACAATGAGCAGTTCTTC. It specifies CASSHRTPGLAGYNEQFF. The chain employs TRBV3-1 (or the pseudogene TRBV3-2) and TRBJ2-1; TRBD2 matches at 11 bases. The V segment lost 3 bases and the J segment 4 bases; nucleotides outside the gene matches: 11. The CDR3 consists of 18 residues. The germline V gene has CDR1 LGHDT and CDR2 YNNKEL (reference sequence).

CDR3 sequence reads: CATSRDRVNEQFF. CDR3 DNA sequence: TGTGCCACCAGCAGAGATCGAGTGAATGAGCAGTTCTTC. The chain has TRBV15 and TRBJ2-1; the D is unclear. Per the germline V gene, CDR1 is LNHNV and CDR2 is YYDKDF (reference sequence). Between the trimmed V and J ends, which lost 0 bases and 7 bases, there was a span of 7 bases. The CDR3 is 13 amino acids.

V usage is TRBV5-6 and J usage is TRBJ1-3; D unclear. This CDR3 has 15 residues. With 0 bases removed from V and 0 bases from J, the gap between germline ends came to 7 bases. In germline, CDR1 is SGHDT, CDR2 YYEEEE. For the CDR3, the DNA is TGTGCCAGCAGCTTGGCCGCAGGCTCTGGAAACACCATATATTTT. It specifies CASSLAAGSGNTIYF.

The chain employs TRBV6-2 or TRBV6-3 and TRBJ2-7; 7 bases line up with TRBD2. This CDR3 has 14 residues. V was pared by 4 bases and J by 2 bases, with 5 bases of the junction left unmatched. From germline, CDR1 is MNHEY and CDR2 SVGEGT. CDR3 sequence: CASSFRLAPYEQYF. In DNA form, the CDR3 reads TGTGCCAGCAGTTTCAGACTAGCCCCCTACGAGCAGTACTTC.

In DNA, the CDR3 is TGTGCCAGCAGCCAAGCGGGCCCGGGTCAGCCCCAGCATTTT. Encoded protein: CASSQAGPGQPQHF. V gene TRBV3-1 (or the pseudogene TRBV3-2) combines with J gene TRBJ1-5; D gene ambiguous. CDR1 and CDR2 from the germline V gene are LGHDT and YNNKEL (reference sequence). V was pared by 1 base and J by 6 bases, with 10 bases between. This CDR3 contains 14 residues.

The V call is TRBV2, the J call TRBJ1-1; 10 bases match TRBD1. With 7 bases clipped from V and 5 bases from J, the junction kept 7 bases outside the gene matches. The CDR3 contains 14 residues. CDR1 is SNHLY, CDR2 FYNNEI, per germline. DNA of the CDR3: TGTGCCAGCACCCGGGACAGGGGTGTTACTGAAGCTTTCTTT. As protein: CASTRDRGVTEAFF.

The chain carries TRBV3-1 (or the pseudogene TRBV3-2) and TRBJ2-1, with D possibly being TRBD1 (5 bases). The CDR3 loop spans 15 amino acids. Germline CDR1 and CDR2: LGHDT and YNNKEL (reference sequence). The V end lost 3 bases, the J end lost 1 base, and 10 bases lay between the germline ends. CDR3 nucleotides: TGTGCCAGCAGCCAGATGGCAGGGTCCTACAATGAGCAGTTCTTC. Translating it yields CASSQMAGSYNEQFF.

The genes are TRBV5-1 and TRBJ2-5, with 9 bases fitting TRBD1. Germline lookup yields CDR1 SGHRS and CDR2 YFSETQ. The CDR3 totals 16 residues. Trimming at V came to 0 bases and at J to 4 bases, leaving 7 bases not matched to a gene. CDR3: CASSLGLGTGLETQYF. CDR3 in DNA: TGCGCCAGCAGCTTGGGACTCGGGACAGGGTTAGAGACCCAGTACTTC.

This clone was found a few times. The chain couples TRBV7-3 to TRBJ2-7, with D possibly matching TRBD2 (5 bases). The CDR3 length is 13 residues. Deletions cut 5 bases from V and 5 bases from J, with 13 bases between. Germline-derived CDR1 and CDR2 are SGHTA and FQGTGA. The CDR3 protein is CASSPSGMHEQYF. CDR3 DNA sequence: TGTGCCAGCAGCCCCTCGGGGATGCACGAGCAGTACTTC.